A selection of T cell receptor beta chains follows, all from one sample in a study of beta chain features in type 1 diabetes. Generated by immunoSEQ multiplex PCR, the TCRdb table keeps only in-frame clones and is missing some. The sample consists of about 180,000 clones, less than 15% of them appearing once. What was sequenced was central memory CD4+ T cells from blood. These receptors were obtained from a woman aged 18-29 years in good health. CDR3s include the opening cysteine and the closing phenylalanine or tryptophan. Fields, in order: V gene, D gene, J gene, clone size, CDR3 DNA, CDR3 protein. A D gene is named only where the DNA matches it firmly. Clone size is given for some rows only: seen once, a few or many times, or a class if the clone is expanded.

V: TRBV10-3
D: .
J: TRBJ2-1
size: few
DNA: TGTGCCACCCGACCCTCGGACCAGGGGAATGAGCAGTTCTTC
CDR3: CATRPSDQGNEQFF

V: TRBV6-6
D: .
J: TRBJ1-5
size: .
DNA: TGTGCCAGCAACGAGGGCCGACAGCCCCAGCATTTT
CDR3: CASNEGRQPQHF

V: TRBV10-3
D: .
J: TRBJ2-1
size: many
DNA: TGTGCCATCAGTGAGCAGGGCAATGAGCAGTTCTTC
CDR3: CAISEQGNEQFF

V: TRBV30
D: TRBD2
J: TRBJ2-7
size: .
DNA: TGTGCCTGGAGAAGGACTAGCGGCTCCTACGAGCAGTACTTC
CDR3: CAWRRTSGSYEQYF

V: TRBV7-2
D: .
J: TRBJ2-5
size: .
DNA: TGTGCCAGCAGCTTAGCTTTGGAGAAAGAGACCCAGTACTTC
CDR3: CASSLALEKETQYF

V: TRBV7-9
D: .
J: TRBJ2-3
size: .
DNA: TGTGCCAGCAGCTCCCGTGGCCCAGATACGCAGTATTTT
CDR3: CASSSRGPDTQYF

V: TRBV2
D: .
J: TRBJ1-5
size: .
DNA: TGTGCCAGCAGGGGGGGGCTAAGCAATCAGCCCCAGCATTTT
CDR3: CASRGGLSNQPQHF

V: TRBV6-1
D: TRBD2
J: TRBJ2-3
size: .
DNA: TGTGCCAGCAGTGAACCAGCGGGAGGGCTAGGCACAGATACGCAGTATTTT
CDR3: CASSEPAGGLGTDTQYF

V: TRBV28
D: TRBD1
J: TRBJ2-7
size: .
DNA: TGTGCCAGCAGTTTTCCTGGACAGGGCACTGTCAACGAGCAGTACTTC
CDR3: CASSFPGQGTVNEQYF

V: TRBV7-6
D: .
J: TRBJ2-6
size: .
DNA: TGTGCCAGCAGCTCTAGGCCAGGGACTGGGGCCAACGTCCTGACTTTC
CDR3: CASSSRPGTGANVLTF

V: TRBV29-1
D: TRBD2
J: TRBJ2-1
size: many
DNA: TGCAGCGTTCACAGACTAGCAGCTAGCTCCTACAATGAGCAGTTCTTC
CDR3: CSVHRLAASSYNEQFF

V: TRBV28
D: .
J: TRBJ2-3
size: .
DNA: TGTGCCAGCAGTTCCCTTTTAGATACGCAGTATTTT
CDR3: CASSSLLDTQYF

V: TRBV6-5
D: TRBD1
J: TRBJ2-1
size: .
DNA: TGTGCCAGCAGTTACTTCGGACAGGGCGCCTACAATGAGCAGTTCTTC
CDR3: CASSYFGQGAYNEQFF

V: TRBV6-1
D: .
J: TRBJ1-4
size: .
DNA: TGTGCCAGCACCCCGGGACAAACTAATGAAAAACTGTTTTTT
CDR3: CASTPGQTNEKLFF

V: TRBV5-1
D: .
J: TRBJ2-3
size: .
DNA: TGCGCCAGCAGCGGGGACACAGGAAGTAGCACAGATACGCAGTATTTT
CDR3: CASSGDTGSSTDTQYF

V: TRBV5-1
D: .
J: TRBJ2-5
size: few
DNA: TGCGCCAGCAGCTTGAGGACAGACCAAGAGACCCAGTACTTC
CDR3: CASSLRTDQETQYF

V: TRBV29-1
D: TRBD2
J: TRBJ2-1
size: many
DNA: TGCAGCGCCATTCGGACTAGCGGACCGCCCAATGAGCAGTTCTTC
CDR3: CSAIRTSGPPNEQFF

V: TRBV9
D: .
J: TRBJ2-7
size: many
DNA: TGTGCCAGCAGCCCATATCAGGGAAGCTCCTACGAGCAGTACTTC
CDR3: CASSPYQGSSYEQYF

V: TRBV7-8
D: .
J: TRBJ1-1
size: few
DNA: TGTGCCAGCAGCTTAGACGGGGAAACTGAAGCTTTCTTT
CDR3: CASSLDGETEAFF

V: TRBV10-2
D: TRBD2
J: TRBJ2-5
size: .
DNA: TGCGCCAGCAGTGATCTAGCGGGAGGGCCTACGGAGACCCAGTACTTC
CDR3: CASSDLAGGPTETQYF

V: TRBV11-1
D: .
J: TRBJ1-1
size: .
DNA: TGTGCCAGCAGCTTACGGAGACGATCTATGAACACTGAAGCTTTCTTT
CDR3: CASSLRRRSMNTEAFF

V: TRBV5-1
D: .
J: TRBJ2-3
size: few
DNA: TGCGCCAGCAGCGTGGACGGAGGGTATACAGATACGCAGTATTTT
CDR3: CASSVDGGYTDTQYF

V: TRBV29-1
D: TRBD2
J: TRBJ2-3
size: .
DNA: TGCAGCGCGACTAGCGAGCACCAAGATACGCAGTATTTT
CDR3: CSATSEHQDTQYF

V: TRBV28
D: .
J: TRBJ1-1
size: few
DNA: TGTGCCAGCAGTTTACCAGGGGACACTGAAGCTTTCTTT
CDR3: CASSLPGDTEAFF

V: TRBV29-1
D: .
J: TRBJ2-2
size: few
DNA: TGCAGCGTTGGTGAAGGGAGTGGACTCACCGGGGAGCTGTTTTTT
CDR3: CSVGEGSGLTGELFF

V: TRBV7-9
D: TRBD2
J: TRBJ2-7
size: few
DNA: TGTGCCAGCAGTAGGGGAGGGTACGAGCAGTACTTC
CDR3: CASSRGGYEQYF

V: TRBV2
D: .
J: TRBJ1-5
size: few
DNA: TGTGCCAGCAGTGAAGCGCGGGAGCCCCAGCATTTT
CDR3: CASSEAREPQHF

V: TRBV4-1
D: TRBD2
J: TRBJ2-1
size: .
DNA: TGCGCCAGCAGCCAAGGGGAGGCGGGAGGGTACAATGAGCAGTTCTTC
CDR3: CASSQGEAGGYNEQFF

V: TRBV4-2
D: .
J: TRBJ2-7
size: .
DNA: TGTGCCAGCAGCCCAGGCGACAACTCCTACGAGCAGTACTTC
CDR3: CASSPGDNSYEQYF

V: TRBV25-1
D: TRBD1
J: TRBJ1-4
size: .
DNA: TGTGCCAGCAGTGAAGTGACAGGGTATAGGACAACTAATGAAAAACTGTTTTTT
CDR3: CASSEVTGYRTTNEKLFF

V: TRBV7-9
D: TRBD2
J: TRBJ2-1
size: many
DNA: TGTGCCAGCAGCAGACGACTAGCGGGAGTGTACAATGAGCAGTTCTTC
CDR3: CASSRRLAGVYNEQFF

V: TRBV6-1
D: .
J: TRBJ2-1
size: few
DNA: TGTGCCAGCAGTGAAGGGAGTCTGACCAAATACAATGAGCAGTTCTTC
CDR3: CASSEGSLTKYNEQFF

V: TRBV7-6
D: .
J: TRBJ1-3
size: .
DNA: TGTGCCAGCACCCAGTTAAGCCCGGGAGGCTCTGGAAACACCATATATTTT
CDR3: CASTQLSPGGSGNTIYF

V: TRBV5-4
D: TRBD2
J: TRBJ2-2
size: few
DNA: TGTGCCAGCAGCCCCCCAGCGGGAGCCACCGGGGAGCTGTTTTTT
CDR3: CASSPPAGATGELFF

V: TRBV7-2
D: .
J: TRBJ2-1
size: .
DNA: TGTGCCAGCAGCCGCGGGACCCGGACGGATGAGCAGTTCTTC
CDR3: CASSRGTRTDEQFF

V: TRBV2
D: .
J: TRBJ2-1
size: .
DNA: TGTGCCAGTAACAGGGATACCTACAATGAGCAGTTCTTC
CDR3: CASNRDTYNEQFF

V: TRBV5-1
D: TRBD1
J: TRBJ2-1
size: few
DNA: TGCGCCAGCAGCGCCGGGACAGGGTATGTCCCAGGGTTCTTC
CDR3: CASSAGTGYVPGFF

V: TRBV29-1
D: .
J: TRBJ1-1
size: few
DNA: TGCAGCGTTGTACAGGGGAACACTGAAGCTTTCTTT
CDR3: CSVVQGNTEAFF

V: TRBV28
D: TRBD2
J: TRBJ2-1
size: few
DNA: TGTGCCAGCAGCTCTAGCGGGAGTGTATCCAATGAGCAGTTCTTC
CDR3: CASSSSGSVSNEQFF